The 11 T cell receptor beta chains below all came from one sample that was sequenced in a study of blood T cell repertoires in COVID-19. Clones were read by immunoSEQ multiplex PCR, and TCRdb kept only the in-frame ones, dropping some. Of 300,000 to 400,000 clones listed, less than 90% are singletons. The source material was PBMCs or T cells enriched from blood (not recorded which). These TCRs come from a woman younger than 45 who had recovered from COVID-19.

The rearrangement joins TRBV28 to TRBJ1-5; D unresolved. The V end lost 2 bases, the J end lost 7 bases, and 6 bases lay between the germline ends. This CDR3 spans 12 amino acids. Germline CDR1 reads MDHEN; CDR2 reads SYDVKM. The CDR3: CASSLKIQPQHF. The CDR3 nucleotides read TGTGCCAGCAGTTTAAAAATACAGCCCCAGCATTTT. The full variable domain, its missing parts supplied by reference TRBV28 and TRBJ1-5, is DVKVTQSSRYLVKRTGEKVFLECVQDMDHENMFWYRQDPGLGLRLIYFSYDVKMKEKGDIPEGYSVSREKKERFSLILESASTNQTSMYLCASSLKIQPQHFGDGTRLSIL.

The chain employs TRBV29-1 and TRBJ2-1, with 9 bases fitting TRBD2. Germline assignment: CDR1 SQVTM and CDR2 ANQGSEA. The CDR3 is made up of 15 amino acids. V shed 7 bases and J 4 bases; nucleotides not matched to a gene: 11. CDR3 sequence: CSGGASGGTYNEQFF. The CDR3 bases are TGCAGCGGAGGTGCGAGCGGGGGGACGTACAATGAGCAGTTCTTC.

The chain joins TRBV5-1 to TRBJ2-5; TRBD1 might be the D (6 bases). The CDR3 spans 14 residues. Between the trimmed V and J ends, which lost 4 bases and 7 bases, there was a span of 17 bases. The germline V gene has CDR1 SGHRS and CDR2 YFSETQ. The CDR3 DNA reads as TGCGCCAGCAGCCCGACACAGGGATTTGGGACCCAGTACTTC. This sequence encodes CASSPTQGFGTQYF.

The chain is built from TRBV4-1 and TRBJ2-7; TRBD1 aligns across 9 bases. The V and J ends lost 4 bases and 1 base, in that order; junction bases with no gene match: 2. The germline gives CDR1 MGHRA, CDR2 YSYEKL. CDR3 length: 14 residues. This CDR3 reads CASSRDRGSYEQYF. The CDR3 DNA sequence: TGCGCCAGCAGCCGAGACAGGGGGTCCTACGAGCAGTACTTC.

The chain has TRBV29-1 and TRBJ2-2, with 8 bases matching TRBD2. CDR1 is SQVTM and CDR2 is ANQGSEA in the germline V gene. The length of the CDR3 is 15 residues. Here the CDR3 reads CSAQSSGGGTGELFF. CDR3 nucleotide sequence: TGCAGTGCCCAATCCAGCGGGGGAGGAACCGGGGAGCTGTTTTTT.

This chain joins TRBV18 and TRBJ2-7, with 10 positions matching TRBD1. The CDR3 spans 19 residues. Germline loops: CDR1 KGHSH, CDR2 LQKENI. V shed 3 bases and J 0 bases; nucleotides not matched to a gene: 14. The CDR3 region has the DNA TGTGCCAGCTCACCGACAACCGGGACAGGGGTCTCTAGCTCCTACGAGCAGTACTTC. Protein product: CASSPTTGTGVSSSYEQYF.

The genes are TRBV27 and TRBJ1-4; unclear D gene. The CDR3 totals 14 residues. Germline values: CDR1 MNHEY, CDR2 SMNVEV (reference sequence). Trimming removed 3 bases at V and 10 bases at J, with 15 bases between. This chain's CDR3 is CASSFGVERGKLFF. CDR3 DNA: TGTGCCAGCAGTTTCGGGGTAGAAAGAGGAAAACTGTTTTTT.

The V and J genes are TRBV7-2 and TRBJ1-2; D is perhaps TRBD1 (5 bases). From germline, CDR1 is SGHTA and CDR2 FQGNSA. Trimming shortened V by 1 base and J by 3 bases, and 12 bases separated the two germline ends. This CDR3 contains 15 residues. Here the CDR3 DNA reads TGTGCCAGCAGCTTAGAAAGGGCAGGGCACTATGGCTACACCTTC. The encoded protein is CASSLERAGHYGYTF.

The rearrangement links TRBV19 to TRBJ2-3; the match to TRBD2 covers 14 bases. Germline V gene sequence: CDR1 LNHDA, CDR2 SQIVND (reference sequence). J was trimmed by 2 bases and V by 6 bases; bases with no gene match: 4. There are 16 residues in the CDR3. CDR3: CASSGTSGSNTDTQYF. In nucleotides, the CDR3 is TGTGCCAGTAGCGGGACTAGCGGGAGCAACACAGATACGCAGTATTTT.

The genes are TRBV12-5 and TRBJ1-4; TRBD1 matches at 9 bases. Trimming removed 3 bases from V and 4 bases from J; junction bases left unmatched: 18. CDR1 is LGHNT, CDR2 FRNRAP, per germline. The length of the CDR3 is 20 residues. The CDR3 sequence is CASGFRLTGGIPSDNEKLFF. Written as DNA, the CDR3 is TGTGCTAGTGGTTTTCGACTTACAGGGGGCATTCCAAGCGATAATGAAAAACTGTTTTTT.

The chain is built from TRBV7-2 and TRBJ2-2; D gene ambiguous. CDR1 is SGHTA and CDR2 is FQGNSA in the germline V gene. V shed 2 bases and J shed 1 base, with 8 bases lying between them. The CDR3 consists of 15 residues. The CDR3 region is CASSLSSGNTGELFF. CDR3 sequence (DNA): TGTGCCAGCAGCTTATCGTCCGGGAACACCGGGGAGCTGTTTTTT.